A single sample is the source of the 21 T cell receptor beta chains below, sequenced in a study of blood T cell repertoires in COVID-19. The repertoire was sequenced with immunoSEQ multiplex PCR; TCRdb's copy has only in-frame clones and lacks some. In the table there are 120,000 to 150,000 clones, 87% of which are singletons. Sequencing used peripheral blood. These receptors were collected from a man aged 50 or older who had recovered from COVID-19.

The chain links TRBV5-4 to TRBJ2-7, with TRBD1 identical over 7 bases. This CDR3 is built from 13 residues. Trimming took 7 bases from V and 0 from J; bases not matched to a gene: 4. Germline CDR1 reads SGHNT; CDR2 reads YYREEE (reference sequence). The CDR3: CASSDRASYEQYF. The CDR3 coding sequence is TGTGCCAGCTCAGACAGGGCCTCCTACGAGCAGTACTTC. Full variable domain (remainder filled in from reference TRBV5-4 and TRBJ2-7): ETGVTQSPTHLIKTRGQQVTLRCSSQSGHNTVSWYQQALGQGPQFIFQYYREEENGRGNFPPRFSGLQFPNYSSELNVNALELDDSALYLCASSDRASYEQYFGPGTRLTVT.

The chain employs TRBV18 and TRBJ2-7; 8 bases match TRBD1. The CDR3 length is 16 residues. CDR1 is KGHSH, CDR2 LQKENI, per germline. V gave up 6 bases and J gave up 2 bases; unmatched junction bases: 12. CDR3: CASSPNGQGGPYEQYF. CDR3 DNA: TGTGCCAGCTCCCCTAACGGACAGGGAGGACCCTACGAGCAGTACTTC.

V and J are TRBV7-2 and TRBJ2-5, with D possibly TRBD2 on 6 matching bases. The V gene lost 2 bases and the J gene lost 2 bases, with 12 bases spanning the gap. The CDR3 is 15 residues long. CDR1 SGHTA and CDR2 FQGNSA come from the germline V gene. The CDR3 bases are TGTGCCAGCAGCTTATGGCGGGGACTTCAAGAGACCCAGTACTTC. Translated: CASSLWRGLQETQYF. Full variable domain (remainder filled in from reference TRBV7-2 and TRBJ2-5): GAGVSQSPSNKVTEKGKDVELRCDPISGHTALYWYRQSLGQGLEFLIYFQGNSAPDKSGLPSDRFSAERTGGSVSTLTIQRTQQEDSAVYLCASSLWRGLQETQYFGPGTRLLVL.

This rearrangement joins TRBV19 to TRBJ1-2, with TRBD1 as a possible D gene (6 bases). The germline V gene encodes CDR1 LNHDA and CDR2 SQIVND (reference sequence). V was pared by 4 bases and J by 5 bases, with 14 bases between. This CDR3 spans 14 amino acids. The CDR3 is CASSTQGLAYGYTF. In DNA form, the CDR3 reads TGTGCCAGTAGTACGCAGGGGCTGGCATATGGCTACACCTTC.

This clone was seen more than once but under ten times. The V and J genes are TRBV12-5 and TRBJ1-1; D unclear. From germline, CDR1 is LGHNT and CDR2 FRNRAP. This CDR3 is built from 14 residues. V lost 2 bases to trimming and J lost 1 base, with 8 bases between them. CDR3 region: CASGLLEGNTEAFF. The CDR3 coding sequence is TGTGCTAGTGGTTTGCTGGAGGGGAACACTGAAGCTTTCTTT.

J is TRBJ1-3 and V is TRBV18; possibly TRBD1 for D (5 bases). From germline, CDR1 is KGHSH and CDR2 LQKENI. Deletions cut 3 bases from V and 0 bases from J, with 9 bases between. The CDR3 contains 15 residues. The CDR3 DNA reads as TGTGCCAGCTCACCGGGGCGGACCTCTGGAAACACCATATATTTT. This gives the protein CASSPGRTSGNTIYF.

This clone showed up just a few times. The chain recombines TRBV5-6 with TRBJ1-5; the D gene is possibly TRBD1 (6 bases). With 1 base removed from V and 2 bases from J, the gap between germline ends came to 13 bases. This CDR3 spans 16 amino acids. Germline V gives CDR1 SGHDT, CDR2 YYEEEE. The CDR3 is CASSLTGAGGNQPQHF. In DNA form, the CDR3 reads TGTGCCAGCAGCTTGACAGGAGCAGGGGGCAATCAGCCCCAGCATTTT.

J is TRBJ1-3 and V is TRBV10-3; D remains ambiguous. This CDR3 has 16 residues. The V and J ends lost 6 bases and 0 bases respectively, with 15 bases between them. Looked up from germline, CDR1 is ENHRY and CDR2 is SYGVKD. The CDR3 nucleotides read TGTGCCATCAGGGAAAACGCAGGTGTCTCTGGAAACACCATATATTTT. It specifies CAIRENAGVSGNTIYF.

The rearrangement links TRBV5-1 to TRBJ2-6, with unresolved D. The CDR3 contains 16 residues. Per the germline V gene, CDR1 is SGHRS and CDR2 is YFSETQ. Trimming stripped 2 bases from V and 0 bases from J, with 9 bases between. CDR3: CASSLEKSSGANVLTF. The DNA of the CDR3 is TGCGCCAGCAGCTTAGAAAAGAGCTCTGGGGCCAACGTCCTGACTTTC.

The V gene is TRBV11-2, the J gene TRBJ1-3; no definite D call. V was cut by 4 bases and J by 4 bases, with 5 bases left in between. Germline V gene sequence: CDR1 SGHAT, CDR2 FQNNGV. This CDR3 has 12 amino acids. CDR3 bases: TGTGCCAGCAGCTGGGAGGGAAACACCATATATTTT. It codes for CASSWEGNTIYF.

The table lists this clone with a count of one. This sequence joins TRBV6-5 and TRBJ1-4; a weak D match, TRBD1 (6 bases). Deletions cut 6 bases from V and 14 bases from J, with 16 bases between. In germline, CDR1 is MNHEY, CDR2 SVGAGI. This CDR3 has 12 amino acids. CDR3 in DNA: TGTGCCAGCAGCTGGACAGCTTCGGGGCTGTTTTTT. Protein sequence: CASSWTASGLFF.

The chain couples TRBV6-5 to TRBJ2-7, with 8 bases lining up with TRBD1. The germline V gene encodes CDR1 MNHEY and CDR2 SVGAGI. Losses at the gene ends were 2 bases for V and 3 bases for J; bases not matched to a gene: 6. CDR3 length equals 15 residues. The CDR3, as DNA: TGTGCCAGCAGTTACAGACAGGGGTCTGACTACGAGCAGTACTTC. This codes for CASSYRQGSDYEQYF.

This chain joins TRBV5-6 and TRBJ1-6; 9 bases agree with TRBD1. The CDR3 totals 16 residues. The J segment lost 2 bases and the V segment lost 0 bases, leaving 0 bases of the junction unmatched. Germline V gene lookup returns CDR1 SGHDT and CDR2 YYEEEE. CDR3 residues: CASSLGTGAYNSPLHF. The CDR3, as DNA: TGTGCCAGCAGCTTGGGGACAGGGGCCTATAATTCACCCCTCCACTTT.

V gene TRBV24-1 combines with J gene TRBJ2-1; a weak D match, TRBD2 (7 bases). The CDR3 contains 17 residues. Trimming cost V 3 bases and J 4 bases, with 18 bases left between them. Germline assignment: CDR1 KGHDR and CDR2 SFDVKD. CDR3 residues: CATSDRRGGAAYNEQFF. DNA for the CDR3: TGTGCCACCAGTGATCGGCGTGGGGGGGCGGCATACAATGAGCAGTTCTTC.

V is TRBV6-5 and J is TRBJ2-5, with D tentatively TRBD1 (6 bases). CDR1 and CDR2 (germline): MNHEY, SVGAGI. Deletions cut 6 bases from V and 1 base from J, with 12 bases between. CDR3 length equals 14 residues. CDR3 in DNA: TGTGCCAGCAGGAGGGGGTCGAGCCAAGAGACCCAGTACTTC. Its protein is CASRRGSSQETQYF.

V is TRBV5-1 and J is TRBJ1-1; 10 bases match TRBD1. Unmatched junction bases numbered 10, after V lost 4 bases and J lost 1 base. In germline, CDR1 is SGHRS, CDR2 YFSETQ. The CDR3 runs 17 residues. Here the CDR3 DNA reads TGCGCCAGCAGCCCGTTGGGACAGGGGTACGGGAACACTGAAGCTTTCTTT. Encoded protein: CASSPLGQGYGNTEAFF.

This clone was seen only once. The gene calls are TRBV7-9 and TRBJ1-1, with 8 bases aligning to TRBD1. Germline V gene lookup returns CDR1 SEHNR and CDR2 FQNEAQ (reference sequence). CDR3 length equals 14 residues. The trim removed 5 bases at V and 1 base at J, leaving 3 bases unmatched. Written as DNA, the CDR3 is TGTGCCAGCAGCGTACAGGGGGGGAACACTGAAGCTTTCTTT. Translation: CASSVQGGNTEAFF. The full variable domain, in which reference TRBV7-9 and TRBJ1-1 provide the parts outside the CDR3, is DTGVSQNPRHKITKRGQNVTFRCDPISEHNRLYWYRQTLGQGPEFLTYFQNEAQLEKSRLLSDRFSAERPKGSFSTLEIQRTEQGDSAMYLCASSVQGGNTEAFFGQGTRLTVV.

The J gene is TRBJ1-2, the V gene TRBV6-5; 10 bases match TRBD1. Germline V gene lookup returns CDR1 MNHEY and CDR2 SVGAGI. V shed 4 bases and J 3 bases; nucleotides not matched to a gene: 5. The CDR3 sequence is 15 residues long. CDR3 amino acids: CASSSGTGVHYGYTF. DNA for the CDR3: TGTGCCAGCAGTTCGGGGACAGGGGTTCACTATGGCTACACCTTC.

The chain carries TRBV5-8 and TRBJ1-3; D is possibly TRBD1 (5 bases). The CDR3 has 16 residues. The germline V and J ends were trimmed by 4 bases and 2 bases, with 16 bases remaining between them. CDR1 and CDR2 (germline): SGHTS, YDEGEE. CDR3 in amino acids: CASSPRQTRPGNTIYF. CDR3 nucleotide sequence: TGTGCCAGCAGCCCGCGACAGACCCGGCCTGGAAACACCATATATTTT.

The chain is built from TRBV18 and TRBJ1-1, with a possible D match to TRBD1 (5 bases). The V and J ends lost 6 bases and 5 bases respectively, with 19 bases between them. There are 15 residues in the CDR3. The germline V gene has CDR1 KGHSH and CDR2 LQKENI. The CDR3 spells CASSQLGLLVTEAFF. CDR3 DNA sequence: TGTGCCAGCTCCCAACTGGGACTTCTTGTGACTGAAGCTTTCTTT.

This clone has a single count. The V gene is TRBV7-2, the J gene TRBJ2-3, with 9 bases identical to TRBD2. The CDR3 spans 16 residues. The trim removed 1 base at V and 0 bases at J, leaving 2 bases unmatched. In germline, CDR1 is SGHTA, CDR2 FQGNSA. CDR3 DNA: TGTGCCAGCAGCTTAGGCGGGGGGGTTAGCACAGATACGCAGTATTTT. It yields the protein CASSLGGGVSTDTQYF.